This T cell receptor beta chain emerged from a study of cytomegalovirus exposure and HLA in healthy donors. Findings and caveats of the study: Later on, analysis showed that most CMV-associated TCR beta chains appeared to be HLA-restricted. Analysis performed later found under 20,000 TCR beta sequences associated with HLA alleles at 0.05 false discovery rate.

Concerning this clone itself: Its antigen is as yet unknown.

The study ran its PCR with 60 Vbeta and 13 Jbeta primers. Repertoires were generated with immunoSEQ multiplex PCR, while TCRdb's copy carries only in-frame clones and drops some. The listing contains about 110,000 clones. The CDR3 length is 17 residues. CDR1 is SGHRS, CDR2 YFSETQ, per germline. V shed 2 bases, J shed 4 bases, and the junction held 13 bases outside the gene matches. The chain employs TRBV5-1 and TRBJ2-7; TRBD1 matches 9 bases. The sequence was obtained from a middle-aged man in good health and CMV-seropositive. Sequenced input: PBMCs. Here the CDR3 reads CASSLTFGGQGSYEQYF. The CDR3 bases are TGCGCCAGCAGCTTAACCTTTGGGGGACAGGGCAGTTACGAGCAGTACTTC.